What follows are 18 T cell receptor beta chains derived from one specimen sequenced in a study of shared clonotypes between healthy human individuals. Sequenced by immunoSEQ multiplex PCR; TCRdb stores in-frame clones only, minus some. The table lists 1.4 million to 1.5 million clones, roughly 95% of them singletons. Sequencing was done on a sample of naive CD4+ T cells sorted from blood. Noted subset: CD45RA+ positively selected. Source of these receptors: a man aged 30-40 years in good health.

The gene calls are TRBV5-1 and TRBJ2-7; 9 bases line up with TRBD1. J lost 6 bases, V lost 0 bases, and 7 bases had no gene match. The CDR3 has 15 amino acids. Per germline, CDR1 SGHRS and CDR2 YFSETQ. The DNA of the CDR3 is TGCGCCAGCAGCTTGGATCCGGGACAGGGCGCCGAGCAGTACTTC. Its translation is CASSLDPGQGAEQYF.

In the case of this clone: This specimen includes other DNA sequences encoding the same CDR3. The rearrangement uses TRBV27 and TRBJ2-1, with a possible D match to TRBD2 (5 bases). The CDR3 is 12 amino acids. Germline V gene lookup returns CDR1 MNHEY and CDR2 SMNVEV (reference sequence). V lost 8 bases and J lost 6, with 11 bases in between. CDR3 loop: CASSNRGNEQFF. CDR3 DNA sequence: TGTGCCAGCTCTAATCGGGGCAATGAGCAGTTCTTC.

The V and J genes are TRBV11-3 and TRBJ1-4; no reliable D call. V was clipped by 3 bases and J by 0 bases, with 17 bases between them. The CDR3 is made up of 18 amino acids. The germline CDR1 and CDR2 sequences are SGHNT and YENEEA. DNA of the CDR3: TGTGCCAGCAGCTTTTCGGTGAGGCGACATGCAACTAATGAAAAACTGTTTTTT. The encoded protein is CASSFSVRRHATNEKLFF. Full variable domain (remainder filled in from reference TRBV11-3 and TRBJ1-4): EAGVVQSPRYKIIEKKQPVAFWCNPISGHNTLYWYLQNLGQGPELLIRYENEEAVDDSQLPKDRFSAERLKGVDSTLKIQPAELGDSAVYLCASSFSVRRHATNEKLFFGSGTQLSVL.

This chain uses TRBV28 with TRBJ1-2, with D unclear. The CDR3 length is 14 residues. V dropped 6 bases and J dropped 8 bases, with 19 bases sitting between them. CDR1 and CDR2 from the germline V gene are MDHEN and SYDVKM. Written as DNA, the CDR3 is TGTGCCAGCAGACCCCGGTCTCTCGGACGAGGCTACACCTTC. Translation: CASRPRSLGRGYTF.

The chain uses TRBV7-6 and TRBJ2-7; a possible D gene is TRBD2 (6 bases). The CDR3 runs to 14 residues. The germline gives CDR1 SGHVS, CDR2 FNYEAQ. Trimming cost V 3 bases and J 3 bases, with 12 bases left between them. CDR3 amino acids: CASSFGGDDYEQYF. The CDR3 DNA follows: TGTGCCAGCAGCTTTGGAGGGGACGACTACGAGCAGTACTTC.

The chain recombines TRBV6-5 with TRBJ2-7; a possible D gene is TRBD1 (6 bases). The germline V and J ends were trimmed by 0 bases and 2 bases, with 14 bases remaining between them. This CDR3 has 16 amino acids. The germline gives CDR1 MNHEY, CDR2 SVGAGI. CDR3 in amino acids: CASSYSTAGAPYEQYF. The CDR3 bases are TGTGCCAGCAGTTACTCGACGGCAGGGGCTCCCTACGAGCAGTACTTC.

CDR3 region: CASSYSKNLHGQPQHF. The DNA for the CDR3 is TGTGCCAGCAGTTACTCGAAGAACCTCCACGGGCAGCCCCAGCATTTT. The chain links TRBV6-6 to TRBJ1-5; no clear D. The CDR3 runs 16 residues. The V and J ends lost 0 bases and 7 bases respectively, with 16 bases between them. Germline values: CDR1 MNHNY, CDR2 SVGAGI (reference sequence).

This clone was observed once. The rearrangement joins TRBV4-3 to TRBJ2-3, with 9 nucleotides matching TRBD2. The germline V gene has CDR1 LGHNA and CDR2 YSLEER. J was trimmed by 12 bases and V by 1 base; bases with no gene match: 11. This CDR3 has 15 amino acids. In DNA form, the CDR3 reads TGCGCCAGCAGCCAAGTCAGTGGTTGGACTAGCGTACAGTATTTT. Translated, it gives CASSQVSGWTSVQYF.

In this sample, this clone turned up once. V usage is TRBV6-5 and J usage is TRBJ2-1; TRBD2 matches 15 bases. Germline V gene lookup returns CDR1 MNHEY and CDR2 SVGAGI. This CDR3 contains 15 residues. Trimming removed 2 bases from V and 9 bases from J; junction bases left unmatched: 2. CDR3 nucleotide sequence: TGTGCCAGCAGTTACACGGGACTAGCGGGAGGTGAGCAGTTCTTC. Translated, it gives CASSYTGLAGGEQFF.

V usage is TRBV7-8 and J usage is TRBJ2-2; tentative D call: TRBD1 (5 bases). Germline-derived CDR1 and CDR2 are SGHVS and FQNEAQ. V lost 4 bases and J 3 bases, leaving 27 bases between the germline ends. This CDR3 has 20 residues. CDR3 residues: CASSSIVSPRREWDTGELFF. CDR3 sequence (DNA): TGTGCCAGCAGCTCCATAGTCTCCCCCCGCAGGGAATGGGACACCGGGGAGCTGTTTTTT.

The chain links TRBV2 to TRBJ2-7; the D gene is possibly TRBD2 (5 bases). The CDR3 spans 14 residues. Germline V gene data show CDR1 as SNHLY and CDR2 as FYNNEI. Trimming took 4 bases from V and 2 from J, leaving 12 bases between them. CDR3 sequence reads: CASSVGEPPYEQYF. The CDR3 DNA sequence: TGTGCCAGCAGTGTTGGGGAGCCCCCCTACGAGCAGTACTTC.

This clone has more than one count but fewer than ten. The V gene is TRBV5-1, the J gene TRBJ1-5; 7 nucleotides agree with TRBD1. The CDR3 length is 14 residues. The trim removed 0 bases at V and 6 bases at J, leaving 3 bases unmatched. Germline V lookup: CDR1 SGHRS, CDR2 YFSETQ. In DNA, the CDR3 is TGCGCCAGCAGCTTGGACAGGGGAAGTCAGCCCCAGCATTTT. This sequence encodes CASSLDRGSQPQHF.

This sequence joins TRBV28 and TRBJ2-7; 9 bases map to TRBD2. The V and J ends lost 6 bases and 2 bases, in that order; junction bases with no gene match: 11. CDR3 length: 16 amino acids. Germline-derived CDR1 and CDR2 are MDHEN and SYDVKM. CDR3: CASSGWPTSGTYEQYF. For the CDR3, the DNA is TGTGCCAGCAGCGGTTGGCCGACTAGCGGAACCTACGAGCAGTACTTC.

The gene calls are TRBV18 and TRBJ2-1, with D perhaps TRBD1 (6 bases). V was clipped by 1 base and J by 6 bases, with 25 bases between them. This CDR3 is 19 amino acids long. Germline loops: CDR1 KGHSH, CDR2 LQKENI. The CDR3 is CASSPLRGRQDPRVNEQFF. The CDR3 DNA follows: TGTGCCAGCTCACCACTAAGGGGGAGACAGGACCCCCGGGTCAATGAGCAGTTCTTC.

This chain joins TRBV6-5 and TRBJ2-1, with 11 bases that match TRBD2. Germline V lookup: CDR1 MNHEY, CDR2 SVGAGI. The CDR3 contains 16 residues. V was clipped by 0 bases and J by 6 bases; unmatched bases: 4. CDR3 bases: TGTGCCAGCAGTTACTCGTCCCTAGCGGGAGGCAATGAGCAGTTCTTC. As protein: CASSYSSLAGGNEQFF.

CDR3 nucleotides: TGTGCCAGCAGTACGCGCCTTCCCGGGGCGTATCGAATCGAGCAGTACTTC. Translating gives CASSTRLPGAYRIEQYF. The chain is built from TRBV27 and TRBJ2-7; D may match TRBD1 or TRBD2 (5 bases each). The V gene lost 5 bases and the J gene lost 6 bases, with 26 bases spanning the gap. The length of the CDR3 is 17 residues. Germline V gene lookup returns CDR1 MNHEY and CDR2 SMNVEV (reference sequence).

The chain uses TRBV11-2 and TRBJ2-7; D is undetermined. Trimming pared 2 bases from V and 4 bases from J, leaving 12 bases between. The CDR3 loop spans 14 amino acids. Germline CDR1 and CDR2: SGHAT and FQNNGV. CDR3 residues: CASSLSARSYEQYF. The CDR3 DNA sequence: TGTGCCAGCAGCTTAAGTGCCAGGTCTTACGAGCAGTACTTC.

The rearrangement uses TRBV28 and TRBJ1-5; 9 bases fit TRBD1. Germline CDR1 and CDR2: MDHEN and SYDVKM. The CDR3 has 16 residues. V gave up 2 bases and J gave up 6 bases; unmatched junction bases: 8. The CDR3 loop reads CASSLMVGTGIQPQHF. The DNA for the CDR3 is TGTGCCAGCAGTTTAATGGTCGGGACAGGGATTCAGCCCCAGCATTTT.